This T cell receptor beta chain was profiled in a study of cytomegalovirus exposure and HLA in healthy donors. Produced via immunoSEQ multiplex PCR; TCRdb's table is partial and in-frame only. The sample includes over 20,000 clones, 97% of them seen just once. Germline V gene data show CDR1 as SEHNR and CDR2 as FQNEAQ (reference sequence). CDR3 length: 12 residues. Trimming stripped 5 bases from V and 8 bases from J, with 12 bases between. Comment on this clone: Its antigen is still unknown.

Whole-study results and caveats: Some TCR beta chains (about 170 of them) were listed as cytomegalovirus-associated. Reports indicated that the classifier achieved high specificity and sensitivity in diagnosing cytomegalovirus status. The authors confirmed in vitro that a few CMV-associated chains were specific for CMV antigens.

This receptor was taken from a man aged 25-45 years in good health and CMV-seropositive. Sequencing used PBMCs. This chain connects TRBV7-9 to TRBJ1-2; no firm D call. CDR3 protein: CASSPDLRGYTF. The CDR3 region has the DNA TGTGCCAGCAGCCCGGATTTGCGGGGCTACACCTTC. Full variable domain (outside the CDR3, taken from reference TRBV7-9 and TRBJ1-2): DTGVSQNPRHKITKRGQNVTFRCDPISEHNRLYWYRQTLGQGPEFLTYFQNEAQLEKSRLLSDRFSAERPKGSFSTLEIQRTEQGDSAMYLCASSPDLRGYTFGSGTRLTVV.